The source of this TCR beta chain is a study of blood T cell repertoires in COVID-19 (TCRdb year 2020). With respect to the entire study: Collaborator samples came from the United States, Italy and Spain and covered acute and convalescent phases of COVID-19. Where HLA class I and class II types were available, the types were taken from metadata supplied by the sample provider, not from assay-based typing. The sample metadata nearly always contained a de-identified subject ID, COVID-19 status, age in years and sex. The repertoires were released in a freely available public database meant as a resource for research on the immune response to SARS-CoV-2. The prospective study material was composed of cDNA or gDNA derived from T cells, B-cell-depleted T cells, or PBMCs. Subjects who had been exposed to COVID-19, were actively infected with it, or had recovered from it provided the deeply sampled blood TCRbeta repertoires that made up the dataset. The samples were drawn from the first 160 participants of the ongoing ImmuneRACE study and from about 1,200 subjects provided by 6 global collaborators.

TCRbeta CDR3 regions were amplified from genomic DNA using the immunoSEQ Assay, a bias-controlled multiplex PCR. In the paper's pipeline: The number of nucleated cells in each sample was estimated by amplification of reference gene primers within the assay. To quantify the absolute abundance of each unique TCRbeta CDR3 rearrangement, sequence reads were collapsed and filtered. Productive Simpson clonality was computed per sample as the square root of Simpson's diversity index over productive rearrangements. TCRdb stores this immuneACCESS table with in-frame sequences only. Part of the clones is absent; in the studies checked, under half of the shortfall reflects unresolved V genes, and no reason is known for the rest. V and J calls and clone size come straight from that table; D and trimming were deduced from the DNA. The table for this sample lists approximately 180,000 clones; about 85% of them were counted only once. 9.8% of the sample is held by the ten biggest clonotypes.

For this chain, trimming is 5 bases at the V end and 3 bases at the J end, and the number of junction bases without a gene match is 10. Based on the germline V gene, the CDR1 and CDR2 sequences are SGHVS and FQNEAQ. From its cysteine to its phenylalanine, the CDR3 spans 17 amino acids. The read is trimmed to its CDR3 DNA, 51 bases read in frame from base 1. As for this clone: The antigen it recognizes is unknown. Base quality data are lacking; no much larger clone is found one base away.

The full study reports these points: Clinical and demographic metadata were provided uncurated, with the amount varying by source and participant.

Each collaborating institution followed its own protocols to collect whole blood in K2EDTA tubes. For TCRbeta analysis, collaborator samples were shipped as frozen whole blood, as isolated PBMCs, or as DNA extracted from either sample type. This chain is built from TRBV7-8 and TRBJ2-3, with TRBD2 matching 11 junction bases. Sequenced: peripheral blood. This TCR derives from an elderly woman with acute or convalescent COVID-19. This receptor carries the CDR3 CASSPRDSGGATDTQYF. The sequenced DNA is TGTGCCAGCAGCCCACGGGATAGCGGGGGGGCGACAGATACGCAGTATTTT.